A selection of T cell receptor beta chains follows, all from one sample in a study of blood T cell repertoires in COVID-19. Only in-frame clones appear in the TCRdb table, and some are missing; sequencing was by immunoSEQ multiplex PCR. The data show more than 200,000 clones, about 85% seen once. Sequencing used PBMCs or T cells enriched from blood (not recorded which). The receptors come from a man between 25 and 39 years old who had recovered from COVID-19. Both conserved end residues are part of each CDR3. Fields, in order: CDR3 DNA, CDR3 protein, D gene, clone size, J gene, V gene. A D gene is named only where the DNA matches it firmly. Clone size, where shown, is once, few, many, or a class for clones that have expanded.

DNA: TGCGCCAGCAGCTTACCCCAGGTATCGAACACCGGGGAGCTGTTTTTT
CDR3: CASSLPQVSNTGELFF
D: .
size: .
J: TRBJ2-2
V: TRBV5-1

DNA: TGTGCCAGCAGCAACACAGGGGTCTATGGCTACACCTTC
CDR3: CASSNTGVYGYTF
D: TRBD1
size: .
J: TRBJ1-2
V: TRBV6-5

DNA: TGTGCCAGCAGCTCTAGTTCAGGGGTGAGCGGCTACACCTTC
CDR3: CASSSSSGVSGYTF
D: .
size: .
J: TRBJ1-2
V: TRBV7-2

DNA: TGTGCCAGCAGGAAGGGACAGGGGGTTTCCTACGAGCAGTACTTC
CDR3: CASRKGQGVSYEQYF
D: TRBD1
size: .
J: TRBJ2-7
V: TRBV6-5

DNA: TGTGCCAGCAGTGAAGCTTGGGAGACAGGGCTCCCCATGGGTTCACCCCTCCACTTT
CDR3: CASSEAWETGLPMGSPLHF
D: TRBD1
size: .
J: TRBJ1-6
V: TRBV2

DNA: TGCGCCAGCAGCCCGGGACAGGCGAACACTGAAGCTTTCTTT
CDR3: CASSPGQANTEAFF
D: TRBD1
size: .
J: TRBJ1-1
V: TRBV5-1

DNA: TGTGCCAGCAGCTTAGATCTCGGGGGGGGAGGTTCACCCCTCCACTTT
CDR3: CASSLDLGGGGSPLHF
D: .
size: .
J: TRBJ1-6
V: TRBV11-2

DNA: TGTGCCAGCAGCGAAGGGACAGGGGGCGTACATGGCTACACCTTC
CDR3: CASSEGTGGVHGYTF
D: TRBD1
size: .
J: TRBJ1-2
V: TRBV5-8

DNA: TGTGCCAGCAGCCGTACAGCTACCTTTAACTATGGCTACACCTTC
CDR3: CASSRTATFNYGYTF
D: .
size: .
J: TRBJ1-2
V: TRBV6-5

DNA: TGCGCCAGCAGCCAAGCAGGGGGTAACACTGAAGCTTTCTTT
CDR3: CASSQAGGNTEAFF
D: TRBD1
size: .
J: TRBJ1-1
V: TRBV4-1

DNA: TGTGCTAGTGGTTTATGGGGGAGGAGCAATCAGCCCCAGCATTTT
CDR3: CASGLWGRSNQPQHF
D: .
size: .
J: TRBJ1-5
V: TRBV12-5

DNA: TGCGCCAGCAGCTTGGGCGCCAGGGAAAGGAACGAGCAGTACTTC
CDR3: CASSLGARERNEQYF
D: .
size: .
J: TRBJ2-7
V: TRBV5-1

DNA: TGTGCCAGCTCTCAACAGGTAGAAAGGGGAGGCTACACCTTC
CDR3: CASSQQVERGGYTF
D: .
size: .
J: TRBJ1-2
V: TRBV18

DNA: TGTGCCAGCAGCCCTAGGGGCCACGTCAGGAACACTGAAGCTTTCTTT
CDR3: CASSPRGHVRNTEAFF
D: .
size: .
J: TRBJ1-1
V: TRBV27

DNA: TGTGCCAGCTCACCCGGGATGAACACTGAAGCTTTCTTT
CDR3: CASSPGMNTEAFF
D: .
size: once
J: TRBJ1-1
V: TRBV18

DNA: TGTGCCAGCAGCCCCGGGGGGGTAGCTTTCTTT
CDR3: CASSPGGVAFF
D: .
size: .
J: TRBJ1-1
V: TRBV7-2

DNA: TGTGCCAGTGGGACTAGCGGGAGTAACGAGCAGTACTTC
CDR3: CASGTSGSNEQYF
D: TRBD2
size: .
J: TRBJ2-7
V: TRBV28

DNA: TGTGCCAGCAGTACTAGCTTGACCCAGTACTTC
CDR3: CASSTSLTQYF
D: .
size: .
J: TRBJ2-5
V: TRBV2

DNA: TGTGCCAGCAGCGAACACGGACTAGCGGGGGAAACGGATACGCAGTATTTT
CDR3: CASSEHGLAGETDTQYF
D: TRBD2
size: .
J: TRBJ2-3
V: TRBV11-2

DNA: TGTGCCTGGAGAAAAGGAGGGGAACAAGAGACCCAGTACTTC
CDR3: CAWRKGGEQETQYF
D: .
size: .
J: TRBJ2-5
V: TRBV30

DNA: TGTGCCCCCGTAGGGGACTATGGCTACACCTTC
CDR3: CAPVGDYGYTF
D: .
size: .
J: TRBJ1-2
V: TRBV24-1

DNA: TGTGCCAGCAGTTATACAGAGAACTACGAGCAGTACTTC
CDR3: CASSYTENYEQYF
D: .
size: once
J: TRBJ2-7
V: TRBV27

DNA: TGTGCCTGGAGTGTATGGGAGAATTTCGCCAAAAACATTCAGTACTTC
CDR3: CAWSVWENFAKNIQYF
D: .
size: .
J: TRBJ2-4
V: TRBV30

DNA: TGTGCCAGCATGTCTAGCGGGAGGTACACAGATACGCAGTATTTT
CDR3: CASMSSGRYTDTQYF
D: TRBD2
size: .
J: TRBJ2-3
V: TRBV28

DNA: TGCGCCAGCAGCCAAGAGAAGTCCTTGAGGGCACCCCTCCACTTT
CDR3: CASSQEKSLRAPLHF
D: .
size: .
J: TRBJ1-6
V: TRBV4-3

DNA: TGTGCCAGCAGCCAAGGAGGTGGTAGCGGGAGACCAGATACGCAGTATTTT
CDR3: CASSQGGGSGRPDTQYF
D: TRBD2
size: .
J: TRBJ2-3
V: TRBV4-2

DNA: TGTGCCAGCAGTGACTTAGGTTCGGGGACAGGGGTATATCAGCCCCAGCATTTT
CDR3: CASSDLGSGTGVYQPQHF
D: TRBD1
size: .
J: TRBJ1-5
V: TRBV6-4

DNA: TGTGCCAGTAGAAATCACCACCCCGCCGGGACAGGGGGCGCCGGAAACACCATATATTTT
CDR3: CASRNHHPAGTGGAGNTIYF
D: TRBD1
size: .
J: TRBJ1-3
V: TRBV19

DNA: TGTGCCAGCAGTTACTCCGGGACAGGGGGCCAGCCCCAGCATTTT
CDR3: CASSYSGTGGQPQHF
D: TRBD1
size: few
J: TRBJ1-5
V: TRBV6-2/TRBV6-3

DNA: TGTGCCTGGAGTGTGAGACTAGCCTCCTACGAGCAGTACTTC
CDR3: CAWSVRLASYEQYF
D: TRBD2
size: .
J: TRBJ2-7
V: TRBV30

DNA: TGTGCCAGCAGCGTAGGGCCAGGTGAGCAGTTCTTC
CDR3: CASSVGPGEQFF
D: .
size: .
J: TRBJ2-1
V: TRBV9

DNA: TGTGCCAGTAGTATCTGGCAGGGGAGCACAGATACGCAGTATTTT
CDR3: CASSIWQGSTDTQYF
D: .
size: .
J: TRBJ2-3
V: TRBV19

DNA: TGTGCCAGCAGCTCCCGGACAGGGAGGGCAGAGACCCAGTACTTC
CDR3: CASSSRTGRAETQYF
D: .
size: few
J: TRBJ2-5
V: TRBV5-4

DNA: TGTGCCAGCGGCCGGGACAGGGACTACGAGCAGTACTTC
CDR3: CASGRDRDYEQYF
D: TRBD1
size: few
J: TRBJ2-7
V: TRBV19

DNA: TGTGCCAGCAGCCCCCTGACAGGGGCGAGAGAAAAACTGTTTTTT
CDR3: CASSPLTGAREKLFF
D: TRBD1
size: .
J: TRBJ1-4
V: TRBV5-6

DNA: TGTGCCAGCAGCCGAGGCGGTTACTATGGCTACACCTTC
CDR3: CASSRGGYYGYTF
D: .
size: .
J: TRBJ1-2
V: TRBV11-2

DNA: TGTGCCAGCAGCTTAGTAAGGGGCGGCCAAGAGACCCAGTACTTC
CDR3: CASSLVRGGQETQYF
D: .
size: .
J: TRBJ2-5
V: TRBV7-9

DNA: TGTGCCAGCAGCCCCTGGAGCGGGGAAGAGACCCAGTACTTC
CDR3: CASSPWSGEETQYF
D: TRBD2
size: .
J: TRBJ2-5
V: TRBV25-1

DNA: TGTGCCAGCAACAGTGGGGCTAGCGGGGCCCAAACAGATACGCAGTATTTT
CDR3: CASNSGASGAQTDTQYF
D: TRBD2
size: .
J: TRBJ2-3
V: TRBV28

DNA: TGCGCCAGCAGCCAGGCGATACAGGGTGGACACAATTCACCCCTCCACTTT
CDR3: CASSQAIQGGHNSPLHF
D: .
size: .
J: TRBJ1-6
V: TRBV4-3

DNA: TGTGCCAGCAGTTTGCAGGGGGGTTACGAGCAGTACTTC
CDR3: CASSLQGGYEQYF
D: .
size: .
J: TRBJ2-7
V: TRBV28

DNA: TGCGCCAGCAGTGAACAGCGGGAAGCGGATGAGCAGTTCTTC
CDR3: CASSEQREADEQFF
D: TRBD2
size: .
J: TRBJ2-1
V: TRBV10-1

DNA: TGTGCCAGCAGCCACCAGGGGACTAGCGGGACAGATACGCAGTATTTT
CDR3: CASSHQGTSGTDTQYF
D: TRBD2
size: .
J: TRBJ2-3
V: TRBV6-4

DNA: TGTGCCAGTAGTATCCAGGGGGCGGGATACAATGAGCAGTTCTTC
CDR3: CASSIQGAGYNEQFF
D: TRBD1
size: .
J: TRBJ2-1
V: TRBV19

DNA: TGTGCCTGGAGTCTGGGCAGTAGCAATCAGCCCCAGCATTTT
CDR3: CAWSLGSSNQPQHF
D: .
size: .
J: TRBJ1-5
V: TRBV30

DNA: TGTGCCAGCTCATTACGGACTAGCTCCCAAGAGACCCAGTACTTC
CDR3: CASSLRTSSQETQYF
D: TRBD2
size: .
J: TRBJ2-5
V: TRBV18

DNA: TGCAGCGTGATGGGACAGGGGGTTCACAATGAGCAGTTCTTC
CDR3: CSVMGQGVHNEQFF
D: TRBD1
size: .
J: TRBJ2-1
V: TRBV29-1